This passage covers 15 T cell receptor beta chains from one sample sequenced in a study of OX40 agonist ivuxolimab in advanced cancers. The library relied on the immunoSEQ multiplex PCR assay. TCRdb mirrors the immuneACCESS table, restricted to in-frame sequences. Some clones are absent from its copies; in checked studies, under half trace to an unresolved V gene, and the reason for the others is unknown. The sample includes around 58,000 clones, with 80% to 85% observed a single time. 27% of the sample rests with the top ten. The sample in question was CD4+ or CD8+ T cells sorted from blood, obtained in a trial of the OX40 agonist ivuxolimab. The origin of the receptors is an adult with an advanced solid tumor such as melanoma, head and neck, liver or kidney cancer.

This clone was seen a handful of times. This chain links TRBV18 with TRBJ1-4; 9 nucleotides align to TRBD1. The V gene end was trimmed by 4 bases and the J gene end by 0 bases; junction bases not matched to a gene: 18. Germline CDR1 and CDR2: KGHSH and LQKENI. This CDR3 contains 21 residues. The CDR3 is CASSLTWQATGGTATNEKLFF. In DNA, the CDR3 is TGTGCCAGCTCACTTACATGGCAGGCGACAGGGGGGACTGCAACTAATGAAAAACTGTTTTTT.

The V call is TRBV7-9, the J call TRBJ1-1; 8 nucleotides line up with TRBD1. J was trimmed by 12 bases and V by 5 bases; bases with no gene match: 8. CDR3 length: 12 amino acids. CDR1 SEHNR and CDR2 FQNEAQ come from the germline V gene (reference sequence). The CDR3: CASSRQGWGTFF. DNA for the CDR3: TGTGCCAGCAGCAGACAGGGGTGGGGGACTTTCTTT.

The chain recombines TRBV19 with TRBJ2-3, with TRBD2 identical over 9 bases. V shed 5 bases, J shed 1 base, and the junction held 7 bases outside the gene matches. The CDR3 contains 16 residues. The germline CDR1 and CDR2 sequences are LNHDA and SQIVND (reference sequence). The CDR3 DNA reads TGTGCCAGTAGTGTAATAGCGGGAGTCGGCACAGATACGCAGTATTTT. Translating gives CASSVIAGVGTDTQYF.

V usage is TRBV7-2 and J usage is TRBJ1-4; a possible D gene is TRBD1 (6 bases). The germline gives CDR1 SGHTA, CDR2 FQGNSA. CDR3 size: 20 residues. Trimming removed 0 bases at V and 0 bases at J, with 20 bases between. The CDR3 reads CASSLAGRGIISATNEKLFF. CDR3 DNA: TGTGCCAGCAGCTTAGCCGGCAGGGGAATTATCAGCGCAACTAATGAAAAACTGTTTTTT.

The chain uses TRBV5-1 and TRBJ2-2; TRBD1 is a possible D gene (6 bases). Trimming shortened V by 4 bases and J by 6 bases, and 13 bases separated the two germline ends. The CDR3 has 14 residues. The V gene's germline CDR1 is SGHRS and CDR2 YFSETQ. CDR3 loop: CASSPLQGSGELFF. DNA of the CDR3: TGCGCCAGCAGCCCACTACAGGGATCCGGGGAGCTGTTTTTT.

CDR3 DNA sequence: TGTGCCAGCAGATCCTCCTACGAGCAGTACTTC. Amino acids: CASRSSYEQYF. The J gene is TRBJ2-7, the V gene TRBV25-1; D not certain. Trimming removed 6 bases at V and 0 bases at J, with 3 bases between. Looked up from germline, CDR1 is MGHDK and CDR2 is SYGVNS. The CDR3 spans 11 residues.

This rearrangement joins TRBV5-6 to TRBJ1-6, with D possibly matching TRBD1 (5 bases). V gave up 4 bases and J gave up 9 bases, with 17 bases separating them. Looked up from germline, CDR1 is SGHDT and CDR2 is YYEEEE. This CDR3 region has 15 residues. CDR3 amino acids: CASSAGTVQSSPLHF. In DNA form, the CDR3 reads TGTGCCAGCAGCGCTGGGACGGTTCAGAGTTCACCCCTCCACTTT.

The chain links TRBV7-2 to TRBJ2-4; D ambiguous. From germline, CDR1 is SGHTA and CDR2 FQGNSA. Trimming shortened V by 5 bases and J by 0 bases, and 8 bases separated the two germline ends. The CDR3 is made up of 14 amino acids. For the CDR3, the DNA is TGTGCCAGCAGCGTCATATTAGCCAAAAACATTCAGTACTTC. This translates into CASSVILAKNIQYF.

The chain employs TRBV6-1 and TRBJ2-7; D not resolved. CDR1 is MNHNS and CDR2 is SASEGT in the germline V gene. The V gene lost 7 bases and the J gene lost 0 bases, with 13 bases spanning the gap. There are 14 residues in the CDR3. The DNA of the CDR3 is TGTGCCAGCACGATAGGCGTATTCTCCTACGAGCAGTACTTC. It specifies CASTIGVFSYEQYF.

The rearrangement joins TRBV23-1 to TRBJ1-5; D not certain. TRBV23-1 is assigned to the ORF class and has an uncertain function. CDR3 length: 16 residues. The V and J ends lost 0 bases and 2 bases respectively, with 11 bases between them. In DNA, the CDR3 is TGCGCCAGCAGTCAATCGGCATCAGAGGGCAATCAGCCCCAGCATTTT. This sequence encodes CASSQSASEGNQPQHF.

This chain connects TRBV7-9 to TRBJ1-6, with 9 bases aligning to TRBD1. V dropped 6 bases and J dropped 7; count of bases not matched to a gene: 7. Per germline, CDR1 SEHNR and CDR2 FQNEAQ (reference sequence). This CDR3 is 15 amino acids long. The CDR3 here is CASRRNRGRNSPLHF. CDR3 in DNA: TGTGCCAGCAGAAGAAACAGGGGGCGGAATTCACCCCTCCACTTT.

The J gene is TRBJ2-2, the V gene TRBV7-2; 11 nucleotides match TRBD2. CDR3 length equals 17 residues. Losses at the gene ends were 4 bases for V and 0 bases for J; bases not matched to a gene: 4. Germline V gene lookup returns CDR1 SGHTA and CDR2 FQGNSA. CDR3 bases: TGTGCCAGCAGCTCCCCTAGCGGGGGGACGAACACCGGGGAGCTGTTTTTT. This translates into CASSSPSGGTNTGELFF. The full variable domain, completed using reference TRBV7-2 and TRBJ2-2, is GAGVSQSPSNKVTEKGKDVELRCDPISGHTALYWYRQSLGQGLEFLIYFQGNSAPDKSGLPSDRFSAERTGGSVSTLTIQRTQQEDSAVYLCASSSPSGGTNTGELFFGEGSRLTVL.

V and J are TRBV6-5 and TRBJ1-2; D might be TRBD1 (6 bases). The germline V and J ends were trimmed by 0 bases and 5 bases, with 16 bases remaining between them. Germline V gene sequence: CDR1 MNHEY, CDR2 SVGAGI. The CDR3 sequence is 16 residues long. The CDR3, as DNA: TGTGCCAGCAGTTACTCTGGCAGTCGGGACATTTATGGCTACACCTTC. Residues: CASSYSGSRDIYGYTF.

V gene TRBV7-9 combines with J gene TRBJ2-3, with TRBD2 matching 7 bases. The germline gives CDR1 SEHNR, CDR2 FQNEAQ (reference sequence). Trimming cost V 11 bases and J 2 bases; bases outside gene matches: 7. CDR3 size: 13 residues. DNA of the CDR3: TGTGCCCAGCGGGACGGGTTCACAGATACGCAGTATTTT. The encoded protein is CAQRDGFTDTQYF. Full variable domain (remainder filled in from reference TRBV7-9 and TRBJ2-3): DTGVSQNPRHKITKRGQNVTFRCDPISEHNRLYWYRQTLGQGPEFLTYFQNEAQLEKSRLLSDRFSAERPKGSFSTLEIQRTEQGDSAMYLCAQRDGFTDTQYFGPGTRLTVL.

The CDR3 reads CASSYSVSGDGYTF. Here the CDR3 DNA reads TGTGCCAGCAGTTACTCTGTATCTGGGGACGGCTACACCTTC. The chain combines TRBV6-6 with TRBJ1-2, with a tentative D call TRBD1 (5 bases). The germline V gene has CDR1 MNHNY and CDR2 SVGAGI (reference sequence). CDR3 size: 14 residues. Deletions cut 0 bases from V and 8 bases from J, with 13 bases between.